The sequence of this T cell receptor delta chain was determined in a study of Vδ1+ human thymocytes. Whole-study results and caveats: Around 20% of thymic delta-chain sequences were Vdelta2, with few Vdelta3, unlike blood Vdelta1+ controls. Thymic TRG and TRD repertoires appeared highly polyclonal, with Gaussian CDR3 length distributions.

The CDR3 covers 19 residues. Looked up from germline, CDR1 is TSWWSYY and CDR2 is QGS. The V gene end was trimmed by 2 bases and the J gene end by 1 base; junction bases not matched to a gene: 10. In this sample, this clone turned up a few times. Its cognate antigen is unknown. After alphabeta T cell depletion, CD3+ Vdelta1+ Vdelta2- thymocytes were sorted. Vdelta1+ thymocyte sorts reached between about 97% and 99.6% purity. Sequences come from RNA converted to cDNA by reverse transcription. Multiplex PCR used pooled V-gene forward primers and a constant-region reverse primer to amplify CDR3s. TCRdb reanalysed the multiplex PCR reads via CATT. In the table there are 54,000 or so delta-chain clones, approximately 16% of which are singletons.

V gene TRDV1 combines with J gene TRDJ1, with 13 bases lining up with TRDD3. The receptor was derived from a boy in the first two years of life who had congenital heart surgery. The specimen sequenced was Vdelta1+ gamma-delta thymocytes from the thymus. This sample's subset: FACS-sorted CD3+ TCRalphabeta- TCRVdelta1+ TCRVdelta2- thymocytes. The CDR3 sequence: CALGEFSRLGDTTTDKLIF. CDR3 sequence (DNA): TGTGCTCTTGGGGAATTTTCGAGACTGGGGGATACGACCACCGATAAACTCATCTTT.